Listed below are T cell receptor beta chains from one sample, sequenced in a study of vaccination and CD4 T cells after COVID-19. These receptors are not linked to any known antigen. TCRdb analysed the PCR reads with MiXCR anew, one entry per CDR3 protein. The data hold 15,000 or so distinct CDR3 sequences, with about 29% observed a single time. The sequencing sample was made of cultured CD4+ T cells from blood. All receptors derive from a human donor with COVID-19. Each CDR3 is given with its conserved first and last residue. Fields, in order: J gene, clone size, V gene, D gene, CDR3 DNA, CDR3 protein. The D gene is left open where the match is weak. Some rows mark clone size as missing; the rest say once, few, many or name a class of expanded clone.

>TRBJ2-5|.|TRBV29-1|.
TGCAGCGTTGCCCGGAACAGCGGCGAGACCCAGTACTTC
CSVARNSGETQYF
>TRBJ1-1|.|TRBV7-2|TRBD1
TGTGCCAGCAACCCACAGGGGGGGGGCACTGAAGCTTTCTTT
CASNPQGGGTEAFF
>TRBJ2-5|.|TRBV7-2|TRBD2
TGTGCCAGCAGCTCCCTAGCGGGGGCGCGAGAGACCCAGTACTTC
CASSSLAGARETQYF
>TRBJ1-1|few|TRBV11-2|.
TGTGCCAGCAGCCACTTACCCAGAGCTTTCTTT
CASSHLPRAFF
>TRBJ1-1|.|TRBV11-2|TRBD1
TGTGCCAGCAGCTCTCCACCCGGGACAGGGGGTGGAGCTTTCTTT
CASSSPPGTGGGAFF
>TRBJ1-2|few|TRBV24-1|TRBD1
TGTGCCACCAGTGATAGGGGACAGCCGGAAACTAACTATGGCTACACCTTC
CATSDRGQPETNYGYTF
>TRBJ1-3|.|TRBV28|.
TGTGCCAGCAGCCACCTGGACTCTGGAAACACCATATATTTT
CASSHLDSGNTIYF
>TRBJ1-1|few|TRBV12-3/TRBV12-4|.
TGTGCCAGCAGCTTAACCAGAACTGAAGCTTTCTTT
CASSLTRTEAFF
>TRBJ2-1|.|TRBV5-8|.
TGTGCCAGCAGCTTGGTCGAGTGGGGTCAGCTCTTC
CASSLVEWGQLF
>TRBJ2-7|.|TRBV7-2|.
TGTGCCAGCAGCTTAGGCGGTATCTCCTACGAGCAGTACTTC
CASSLGGISYEQYF
>TRBJ1-5|.|TRBV5-6|.
TGTGCCAGCAGCTTGGCCCCGGCAGGCGGGGGGTCTAGGCCCCAGCATTTT
CASSLAPAGGGSRPQHF
>TRBJ2-3|.|TRBV18|.
TGTGCCAGCTCACCCGGGGGGCCCCTGCCAGATACGCAGTATTTT
CASSPGGPLPDTQYF
>TRBJ2-5|.|TRBV6-5|.
TGTGCCAGCAGTTACTCGGGGGACTTCCGAAGTCAAGAGACCCAGTACTTC
CASSYSGDFRSQETQYF
>TRBJ1-5|few|TRBV28|.
TGTGCCAGCGGCCGGGCCCCGGGCGAGACTCAGCCCCAGCATTTT
CASGRAPGETQPQHF
>TRBJ1-2|.|TRBV12-3/TRBV12-4|TRBD1
TGTGCCAGCGGATATTCCGGGACAGGGTATGGCTACACCTTC
CASGYSGTGYGYTF
>TRBJ2-3|.|TRBV6-1|.
TGTGCCAGCAGCCGCACGGGACACATCACAGATACGCAGTATTTT
CASSRTGHITDTQYF
>TRBJ1-1|.|TRBV6-1|.
TGTGCCAGCAGAAACTGGCGAGTCAACACTGAAGCTTTCTTT
CASRNWRVNTEAFF
>TRBJ1-1|medium-sized|TRBV19|.
TGTGCCAGTACCTTGTCGTTTAACACTGAAGCTTTCTTT
CASTLSFNTEAFF
>TRBJ2-2|few|TRBV6-1|.
TGTGCCAGCTGCCCCGGGACTCCCAACACCGGGGAGCTGTTTTTT
CASCPGTPNTGELFF
>TRBJ2-3|few|TRBV20-1|.
TGCAGTGCTAGAGCTACGGATACGCAGTATTTT
CSARATDTQYF
>TRBJ2-2|.|TRBV6-5|.
TGTGCCAGCAGTTACTCGTTTACATGGGGAGGATCCACCGGGGAGCTGTTTTTT
CASSYSFTWGGSTGELFF
>TRBJ1-1|.|TRBV7-6|TRBD1
TGTGCCAGCAGCCCGGGACAGGGAGGCACTGAAGCTTTCTTT
CASSPGQGGTEAFF
>TRBJ1-1|.|TRBV18|TRBD1
TGTGCCAGCTCACCACCCCGGACAGGGAGTCGTCTCACTGAAGCTTTCTTT
CASSPPRTGSRLTEAFF
>TRBJ2-7|.|TRBV27|.
TGTGCCAGCAGTCGCGAACAGGGGACGGGAGGCTACGAGCAGTACTTC
CASSREQGTGGYEQYF
>TRBJ1-2|medium-sized|TRBV15|.
TGTGCCACCAGCAGAGAGCGGGGGGCGGGCTATGGCTACACCTTC
CATSRERGAGYGYTF
>TRBJ1-1|few|TRBV4-1|.
TGCGCCAGCAGCCCAATAGGGGCCTGGCGACGTTTCGCTTTCTTC
CASSPIGAWRRFAFF
>TRBJ2-3|.|TRBV5-6|TRBD2
TGTGCCAGCAGCCGTCGGACTAGCGGGGTTAACACAGATACGCAGTATTTT
CASSRRTSGVNTDTQYF
>TRBJ1-1|.|TRBV5-3|TRBD1
TGTGCCAGAAGCTTGTTAAGGGGGCAGACTGAAGCTTTCTTT
CARSLLRGQTEAFF
>TRBJ2-4|few|TRBV7-3|.
TGTGCCAGCAGCCTCTGGGTCACAGCAGACAAAAACATTCAGTACTTC
CASSLWVTADKNIQYF
>TRBJ1-2|.|TRBV5-4|.
TGTGCCAGCACTAAGGGCGTGACCGGGGAGCGTTCGGGCTACACCTTC
CASTKGVTGERSGYTF
>TRBJ1-1|large|TRBV9|TRBD1
TGTGCCAGCACACAGGGGCTGAACACTGAAGCTTTCTTT
CASTQGLNTEAFF
>TRBJ2-3|.|TRBV12-3/TRBV12-4|.
TGTGCCAGCAGTTTTGGTCCTAGCACAGATACGCAGTATTTT
CASSFGPSTDTQYF
>TRBJ2-7|few|TRBV6-1|.
TGTGCCAGCAGTGTGACAGGACTAGGGAACTACGAGCAGTACTTC
CASSVTGLGNYEQYF
>TRBJ1-4|.|TRBV7-9|.
TGTGCCAGCAGCTTAGTCGAAAAACTGTTTTTT
CASSLVEKLFF
>TRBJ1-4|.|TRBV6-1|TRBD1
TGTGCCAGCAGGAAGGTGAGGGACAGTAATGAAAAACTGTTTTTT
CASRKVRDSNEKLFF
>TRBJ2-1|.|TRBV24-1|.
TGTGCCACCAGTGATGGCAGGGACAATGAGCAGTTCTTC
CATSDGRDNEQFF
>TRBJ2-7|.|TRBV28|TRBD2
TGTGCCAGCAGTTTCCCGGGGCTAGCGGGTCACTCCTACGAGCAGTACTTC
CASSFPGLAGHSYEQYF